The 20 T cell receptor beta chains in this list originate from one sample, sequenced in a study of blood T cells in healthy people across ages. PCR was performed a second time for about 6 to 12 cycles using a sample-barcoded 5' primer and a J-beta primer mix. TCRdb re-called the 5' RACE reads through MiXCR, storing one row per CDR3 protein. Counted here are fewer than 1 million distinct CDR3 sequences, more than 40% occurring once; the ten biggest clones make up roughly 18%. The specimen sequenced was blood. The receptor set was obtained from a man aged 55 to 69 in good health.

In its sample, this clonotype was seen a few times. This chain links TRBV20-1 with TRBJ2-1; D gene unclear. The V gene's germline CDR1 is DFQATT and CDR2 SNEGSKA (reference sequence). The CDR3 has 14 residues. V lost 6 bases and J lost 0, with 12 bases in between. The CDR3 nucleotides read TGCAGTGCCAGATCGGATTCCTCCTACAATGAGCAGTTCTTC. It is translated as CSARSDSSYNEQFF.

This clonotype was counted between two and nine times. The rearrangement links TRBV20-1 to TRBJ2-5, with D perhaps matching TRBD1 or TRBD2 (5 bases each). Trimming shortened V by 3 bases and J by 2 bases, and 10 bases separated the two germline ends. The CDR3 runs 13 residues. From germline, CDR1 is DFQATT and CDR2 SNEGSKA (reference sequence). CDR3 sequence: CSARGPRQETQYF. The CDR3 bases are TGCAGTGCTAGGGGACCGCGACAAGAGACCCAGTACTTC.

This clonotype was detected only a few times. The chain has TRBV5-1 and TRBJ2-1; D is undetermined. The CDR3 extends over 13 amino acids. CDR1 and CDR2 from the germline V gene are SGHRS and YFSETQ. The V end lost 6 bases, the J end lost 5 bases, and 12 bases lay between the germline ends. CDR3 residues: CASTVDGHNEQFF. Here the CDR3 DNA reads TGCGCCAGCACTGTTGACGGGCACAATGAGCAGTTCTTC.

This clonotype was seen only a few times. This chain joins TRBV21-1 and TRBJ2-6; the table's D call, TRBD1, has no DNA check behind it. TRBV21-1 is termed a pseudogene. The CDR3 sequence is 21 residues long. The CDR3 region has the DNA TGTGCCAGCAGCACGATTCCAACCGGGACAGGGGGCAACTCTGGGGCCAACGTCCTGACTTTC. This codes for CASSTIPTGTGGNSGANVLTF.

The chain's CDR3 is CSAIRTGRSSYEQYF. CDR3 nucleotides: TGCAGTGCCATACGGACAGGGCGGAGCTCCTACGAGCAGTACTTC. This chain uses TRBV20-1 with TRBJ2-7, with TRBD1 matching over 8 bases. J was trimmed by 0 bases and V by 6 bases; bases with no gene match: 10. The CDR3 totals 15 residues. Germline values: CDR1 DFQATT, CDR2 SNEGSKA (reference sequence).

This sequence joins TRBV7-2 and TRBJ2-1; 8 bases align to TRBD1. The CDR3 loop spans 20 amino acids. The V and J ends lost 5 bases and 0 bases, in that order; junction bases with no gene match: 18. Germline V lookup: CDR1 SGHTA, CDR2 FQGNSA. CDR3 residues: CASSQFLRDRRIGSYNEQFF. The DNA for the CDR3 is TGTGCCAGCAGCCAATTTCTCCGGGACAGGAGAATTGGCTCCTACAATGAGCAGTTCTTC.

This clonotype was seen a handful of times. The DNA is left out, because the CDR3 cannot be placed on it with certainty; the CDR3 is given as TCRdb lists it. V and J are TRBV6-5 and TRBJ2-3. Per germline, CDR1 MNHEY and CDR2 SVGAGI. The CDR3 spans 12 amino acids, including both terminal residues. The CDR3 loop is CASSSSSDTQYF.

The J gene is TRBJ2-7, the V gene TRBV7-2; TRBD2 agrees at 10 bases. Germline loops: CDR1 SGHTA, CDR2 FQGNSA. This CDR3 is built from 14 residues. Trimming cost V 3 bases and J 4 bases; bases outside gene matches: 3. CDR3 loop: CASSLPSGGYEQYF. The CDR3 region has the DNA TGTGCCAGCAGCTTGCCTAGCGGGGGTTACGAGCAGTACTTC. Supplemented by reference TRBV7-2 and TRBJ2-7, the full variable domain reads GAGVSQSPSNKVTEKGKDVELRCDPISGHTALYWYRQSLGQGLEFLIYFQGNSAPDKSGLPSDRFSAERTGGSVSTLTIQRTQQEDSAVYLCASSLPSGGYEQYFGPGTRLTVT.

The genes are TRBV7-2 and TRBJ2-5; D is uncertain. V shed 5 bases and J shed 2 bases, with 12 bases lying between them. Germline V gives CDR1 SGHTA, CDR2 FQGNSA. This CDR3 has 14 amino acids. In nucleotides, the CDR3 is TGTGCCAGCAGCCCTACAGAGCCGCAAGAGACCCAGTACTTC. This translates into CASSPTEPQETQYF.

Concerning this clonotype: One end of the junction does not line up with germline, which may come from a read error. The J gene is TRBJ1-5, the V gene TRBV20-1; 8 bases match TRBD1. CDR3 length: 13 residues. Germline V gene data show CDR1 as DFQATT and CDR2 as SNEGSKA (reference sequence). The CDR3 loop reads CSATGDQNQSQHF. CDR3 sequence (DNA): TGCAGTGCGACAGGGGACCAGAATCAGTCCCAGCATTTT.

The chain recombines TRBV7-2 with TRBJ2-5; D possibly corresponds to TRBD2 (6 bases). Trimming shortened V by 1 base and J by 11 bases, and 17 bases separated the two germline ends. CDR1 SGHTA and CDR2 FQGNSA come from the germline V gene. The CDR3 is made up of 14 amino acids. CDR3 amino acids: CASSLGGVKNEQYF. Written as DNA, the CDR3 is TGTGCCAGCAGCTTAGGCGGGGTGAAGAATGAGCAGTACTTC.

The chain combines TRBV18 with TRBJ2-5, with 8 bases identical to TRBD2. Trimming took 3 bases from V and 11 from J; bases not matched to a gene: 14. The germline gives CDR1 KGHSH, CDR2 LQKENI. There are 15 residues in the CDR3. The CDR3 loop is CASSPTRGGASEQYF. The CDR3 region has the DNA TGTGCCAGCTCACCGACACGGGGGGGCGCCAGTGAGCAGTACTTC.

V and J are TRBV5-6 and TRBJ2-1, with D hard to call. V lost 7 bases to trimming and J lost 5 bases, with 16 bases between them. The CDR3 runs to 14 residues. The germline V gene encodes CDR1 SGHDT and CDR2 YYEEEE. CDR3 sequence: CASVYLTENNEQFF. In DNA, the CDR3 is TGTGCCAGCGTATACCTTACAGAGAACAATGAGCAGTTCTTC.

This chain links TRBV7-9 with TRBJ2-3, with 10 bases aligning to TRBD2. Germline CDR1 and CDR2: SEHNR and FQNEAQ (reference sequence). Germline trimming cut 7 bases from V and 10 bases from J; bases unmatched to any gene: 17. This CDR3 spans 16 amino acids. DNA for the CDR3: TGTGCCAGCACCCCAGGTGTCTCTAGCGGGAGTGATGCGCAGTATTTT. Protein product: CASTPGVSSGSDAQYF.

The chain joins TRBV2 to TRBJ2-3; perhaps TRBD1 as D (7 bases). V was trimmed by 6 bases and J by 2 bases, leaving 15 bases between them. The CDR3 has 15 residues. The germline gives CDR1 SNHLY, CDR2 FYNNEI. DNA for the CDR3: TGTGCCAGCAGCCGTCAGGGGGGCCCCACAGATACGCAGTATTTT. Its protein is CASSRQGGPTDTQYF.

Remarks on this clonotype: One base away lies a much larger clone, so this may be a sequencing read error. The rearrangement links TRBV9 to TRBJ1-2, with D unclear. This CDR3 contains 14 residues. CDR1 is SGDLS, CDR2 YYNGEE, per germline. V lost 4 bases, J lost 3 bases, and 13 bases lay in between. The CDR3 reads CASSPSTDDYGYTF. DNA of the CDR3: TGTGCCAGCAGCCCCTCGACCGACGACTATGGCTACACCTTC.

The V call is TRBV9, the J call TRBJ2-7; TRBD1 matches 7 bases. V was pared by 0 bases and J by 2 bases, with 5 bases of the junction left unmatched. CDR1 is SGDLS and CDR2 is YYNGEE in the germline V gene. CDR3 length equals 15 residues. In DNA form, the CDR3 reads TGTGCCAGCAGCGTAGCCGGGACAGAAGCCTACGAGCAGTACTTC. Amino acid sequence: CASSVAGTEAYEQYF.

This clonotype occurred once. The J gene is TRBJ2-3, the V gene TRBV5-1; 10 bases are a match to TRBD2. Losses at the gene ends were 6 bases for V and 4 bases for J; bases not matched to a gene: 8. CDR3 length: 15 amino acids. Germline V gene lookup returns CDR1 SGHRS and CDR2 YFSETQ. The CDR3 here is CASISGTSVADTQYF. The CDR3 DNA reads TGCGCCAGCATATCGGGGACTAGCGTAGCAGATACGCAGTATTTT. Variable domain in full (rest from reference TRBV5-1 and TRBJ2-3): KAGVTQTPRYLIKTRGQQVTLSCSPISGHRSVSWYQQTPGQGLQFLFEYFSETQRNKGNFPGRFSGRQFSNSRSEMNVSTLELGDSALYLCASISGTSVADTQYFGPGTRLTVL.

This clonotype has just a few counts. V and J are TRBV20-1 and TRBJ2-6; D gene ambiguous. The germline V gene has CDR1 DFQATT and CDR2 SNEGSKA (reference sequence). Trimming shortened V by 4 bases and J by 0 bases, and 4 bases separated the two germline ends. The CDR3 length is 13 residues. The CDR3 nucleotides read TGCAGTGCTACAGCCTCTGGGGCCAACGTCCTGACTTTC. It translates to CSATASGANVLTF.

The chain links TRBV5-5 to TRBJ2-3; D ambiguous. V was cut by 5 bases and J by 4 bases, with 14 bases left in between. The length of the CDR3 is 14 residues. Germline V lookup: CDR1 SGHKS, CDR2 YYEKEE (reference sequence). For the CDR3, the DNA is TGTGCCAGCAGGCGATCGCCCCAGGCAGATACGCAGTATTTT. Protein: CASRRSPQADTQYF.